The clone carrying this T cell receptor (beta chain) was seen only once. What it binds is not known. These data originate in a study of T cell responses to AZD1222 COVID-19 vaccine. Whole-study context: Pooled together were second doses at about 4 or about 12 weeks. The study, taken as a whole, reports: There were vaccine-associated CD4 TCRs across spike, dominant at 160-218 and 743-854. At study baseline, merely five or six AZD1222 recipients were seropositive. Possibly, clonal diversity was underestimated; donors were largely white British and included more females.

Assay: immunoSEQ multiplex PCR; the TCRdb copy retains only in-frame clones and omits some. The repertoire holds about 150,000 clones, with 75% to 95% as singletons. The CDR3 runs 16 residues. V shed 2 bases and J 2 bases; nucleotides not matched to a gene: 8. Germline V gene sequence: CDR1 SGHVS, CDR2 FNYEAQ. The gene calls are TRBV7-6 and TRBJ2-5; 7 bases are a match to TRBD2. The sequence derives from an adult in good health. Sequencing used peripheral blood, obtained on day 0 of AZD1222 vaccination. DNA for the CDR3: TGTGCCAGCAGCTTATCAGCGGGGAAGGGGCAAGAGACCCAGTACTTC. Protein: CASSLSAGKGQETQYF.